Listed below are T cell receptor beta chains from one sample, sequenced in a study of cytomegalovirus exposure and HLA in healthy donors. This table comes from immunoSEQ multiplex PCR, and its TCRdb copy is limited to in-frame clones, with some not included. The top ten clones hold under 2.5% of a sample with roughly 150,000 clones, roughly 70% of them seen once. The specimen sequenced was PBMCs. Receptors were obtained from a woman aged 60-70 years in good health and CMV-seropositive. CDR3s include the opening cysteine and the closing phenylalanine or tryptophan. A D gene is named only where the DNA matches it firmly. Not every row has a clone size; where given, it reads once, few, many or a size class.

size: -; J: TRBJ1-1; D: -; V: TRBV25-1; CDR3: CASSARTVRMNTEAFF; DNA: TGTGCCAGCAGTGCCCGGACAGTGAGAATGAACACTGAAGCTTTCTTT
size: -; J: TRBJ2-3; D: TRBD1; V: TRBV6-4; CDR3: CASSDLGQDTDTQYF; DNA: TGTGCCAGCAGTGACTTAGGACAGGATACAGATACGCAGTATTTT
size: -; J: TRBJ1-2; D: -; V: TRBV6-5; CDR3: CASSWGQGIYGYTF; DNA: TGTGCCAGCAGTTGGGGGCAGGGGATCTATGGCTACACCTTC
size: few; J: TRBJ2-1; D: -; V: TRBV4-1; CDR3: CASSPWGASYNEQFF; DNA: TGCGCCAGCAGCCCCTGGGGAGCTTCCTACAATGAGCAGTTCTTC
size: -; J: TRBJ2-7; D: TRBD1; V: TRBV7-6; CDR3: CASSLGTGGEQYF; DNA: TGTGCCAGCAGCTTAGGGACAGGGGGCGAGCAGTACTTC
size: -; J: TRBJ2-2; D: TRBD2; V: TRBV6-5; CDR3: CASSPQRGTGELFF; DNA: TGTGCCAGCAGCCCCCAGCGGGGCACCGGGGAGCTGTTTTTT
size: -; J: TRBJ1-5; D: TRBD1; V: TRBV28; CDR3: CASSPIQGGQPQHF; DNA: TGTGCCAGCAGTCCGATACAGGGGGGTCAGCCCCAGCATTTT
size: -; J: TRBJ1-2; D: -; V: TRBV2; CDR3: CASSVTGTFNYGYTF; DNA: TGTGCCAGCAGTGTCACCGGGACTTTTAACTATGGCTACACCTTC
size: -; J: TRBJ2-7; D: -; V: TRBV2; CDR3: CASSDDRRPYEQYF; DNA: TGTGCCAGCAGTGACGACAGGAGACCCTACGAGCAGTACTTC
size: -; J: TRBJ1-2; D: -; V: TRBV18; CDR3: CASSDFYGYTF; DNA: TGTGCCAGCTCCGACTTCTATGGCTACACCTTC
size: -; J: TRBJ2-7; D: -; V: TRBV5-6; CDR3: CASSPANTGGYEQYF; DNA: TGTGCCAGCAGCCCAGCCAATACAGGTGGCTACGAGCAGTACTTC
size: -; J: TRBJ1-3; D: -; V: TRBV28; CDR3: CASSFTRLSGNTIYF; DNA: TGTGCCAGCAGTTTTACCAGACTATCTGGAAACACCATATATTTT
size: -; J: TRBJ2-5; D: TRBD2; V: TRBV5-4; CDR3: CASYRLAGNQETQYF; DNA: TGTGCCAGCTACAGACTAGCGGGGAACCAAGAGACCCAGTACTTC
size: once; J: TRBJ1-5; D: TRBD1; V: TRBV28; CDR3: CASGAGGSNQPQHF; DNA: TGTGCCAGCGGTGCAGGGGGGAGCAATCAGCCCCAGCATTTT
size: -; J: TRBJ2-5; D: TRBD1; V: TRBV11-2; CDR3: CASSLGQGGETQYF; DNA: TGTGCCAGCAGCTTAGGACAGGGTGGAGAGACCCAGTACTTC
size: -; J: TRBJ2-5; D: -; V: TRBV29-1; CDR3: CSVQATAQETQYF; DNA: TGCAGCGTTCAGGCGACAGCCCAAGAGACCCAGTACTTC
size: -; J: TRBJ2-5; D: TRBD1; V: TRBV6-5; CDR3: CASRGTGEETQYF; DNA: TGTGCCAGCAGAGGGACAGGGGAAGAGACCCAGTACTTC
size: -; J: TRBJ2-7; D: -; V: TRBV30; CDR3: CAWSVGGARHYEQYF; DNA: TGTGCCTGGAGTGTCGGTGGAGCCCGGCACTACGAGCAGTACTTC
size: -; J: TRBJ2-5; D: TRBD2; V: TRBV9; CDR3: CASSAGGTPQETQYF; DNA: TGTGCCAGCAGCGCCGGGGGGACCCCTCAAGAGACCCAGTACTTC
size: -; J: TRBJ2-7; D: TRBD1; V: TRBV27; CDR3: CASTLRQGLDYEQYF; DNA: TGTGCCAGCACCCTACGACAGGGGTTAGACTACGAGCAGTACTTC
size: -; J: TRBJ1-3; D: TRBD1; V: TRBV5-1; CDR3: CASSLGQGDSGNTIYF; DNA: TGCGCCAGCAGCTTGGGACAGGGGGACTCTGGAAACACCATATATTTT
size: once; J: TRBJ1-1; D: -; V: TRBV19; CDR3: CASSSRQVNTEAFF; DNA: TGTGCCAGTAGCTCAAGACAGGTTAACACTGAAGCTTTCTTT
size: -; J: TRBJ2-1; D: TRBD2; V: TRBV19; CDR3: CASSPGEGHYNEQFF; DNA: TGTGCCAGTAGTCCTGGGGAGGGTCACTACAATGAGCAGTTCTTC
size: -; J: TRBJ2-5; D: TRBD2; V: TRBV7-8; CDR3: CASSPQTSGRGETQYF; DNA: TGTGCCAGCAGCCCCCAGACTAGCGGGAGGGGAGAGACCCAGTACTTC
size: -; J: TRBJ2-5; D: -; V: TRBV30; CDR3: CAWKGGRLEGETQYF; DNA: TGTGCCTGGAAGGGTGGGCGACTAGAAGGAGAGACCCAGTACTTC
size: -; J: TRBJ2-6; D: TRBD1; V: TRBV19; CDR3: CASRKTGGINVLTF; DNA: TGTGCCAGTAGGAAAACAGGGGGGATCAACGTCCTGACTTTC
size: -; J: TRBJ1-2; D: -; V: TRBV19; CDR3: CASRKANLGEGYTF; DNA: TGTGCCAGTAGAAAAGCGAATCTAGGGGAAGGCTACACCTTC
size: -; J: TRBJ2-3; D: -; V: TRBV11-2; CDR3: CASSEQTHTDTQYF; DNA: TGTGCCAGCAGCGAACAGACACACACAGATACGCAGTATTTT
size: few; J: TRBJ2-3; D: TRBD2; V: TRBV9; CDR3: CASSTQLAGGADTQYF; DNA: TGTGCCAGCAGCACGCAACTAGCGGGAGGTGCAGATACGCAGTATTTT
size: -; J: TRBJ1-4; D: -; V: TRBV27; CDR3: CASRSWAGEKLFF; DNA: TGTGCCAGCAGGTCGTGGGCTGGTGAAAAACTGTTTTTT
size: -; J: TRBJ1-2; D: -; V: TRBV6-1; CDR3: CASSESSGGLGGYTF; DNA: TGTGCCAGCAGTGAATCTTCGGGGGGCTTGGGTGGCTACACCTTC
size: once; J: TRBJ2-1; D: TRBD2; V: TRBV25-1; CDR3: CASSRVSGNYNEQFF; DNA: TGTGCCAGCAGTAGGGTTAGCGGGAACTACAATGAGCAGTTCTTC
size: -; J: TRBJ1-1; D: -; V: TRBV5-4; CDR3: CASSEPQGKGFF; DNA: TGTGCCAGCAGCGAGCCTCAGGGGAAGGGCTTCTTT
size: -; J: TRBJ1-2; D: TRBD1; V: TRBV7-9; CDR3: CASSVPGQPNYGYTF; DNA: TGTGCCAGCAGCGTTCCGGGACAGCCTAACTATGGCTACACCTTC
size: -; J: TRBJ1-1; D: -; V: TRBV5-1; CDR3: CASSWGDFRNTEAFF; DNA: TGCGCCAGCAGCTGGGGGGACTTTCGGAACACTGAAGCTTTCTTT
size: -; J: TRBJ2-7; D: TRBD2; V: TRBV15; CDR3: CATSRDVTSGSNHYF; DNA: TGTGCCACCAGCAGAGATGTGACTAGCGGGAGTAATCATTACTTC
size: -; J: TRBJ2-3; D: TRBD2; V: TRBV7-3; CDR3: CASRAGVLTDTQYF; DNA: TGTGCCAGCAGGGCGGGAGTGTTAACAGATACGCAGTATTTT
size: -; J: TRBJ2-5; D: -; V: TRBV7-9; CDR3: CASSLGTLRETQYF; DNA: TGTGCCAGCAGCTTAGGCACCTTGCGGGAGACCCAGTACTTC
size: few; J: TRBJ1-1; D: TRBD1; V: TRBV5-1; CDR3: CASSPGQGVEAFF; DNA: TGCGCCAGCAGCCCGGGACAGGGGGTTGAAGCTTTCTTT
size: once; J: TRBJ2-7; D: TRBD1; V: TRBV5-1; CDR3: CASSFSGQGTYEQYF; DNA: TGCGCCAGCAGCTTCTCGGGACAGGGGACCTACGAGCAGTACTTC
size: -; J: TRBJ1-4; D: -; V: TRBV19; CDR3: CASSTHGELNEKLFF; DNA: TGTGCCAGTAGTACCCACGGGGAACTTAATGAAAAACTGTTTTTT
size: -; J: TRBJ2-1; D: -; V: TRBV15; CDR3: CATSTPPRLGSYNEQFF; DNA: TGTGCCACCAGCACCCCACCCCGACTAGGATCCTACAATGAGCAGTTCTTC
size: -; J: TRBJ1-2; D: -; V: TRBV9; CDR3: CASSVGDTSYGYTF; DNA: TGTGCCAGCAGCGTAGGAGACACTTCCTATGGCTACACCTTC
size: -; J: TRBJ1-5; D: -; V: TRBV27; CDR3: CASSGGAGVGQPQHF; DNA: TGTGCCAGCAGTGGTGGCGCAGGGGTCGGACAGCCCCAGCATTTT
size: few; J: TRBJ2-1; D: -; V: TRBV7-9; CDR3: CASSVIAGAGNEQFF; DNA: TGTGCCAGCAGCGTAATAGCAGGGGCCGGGAATGAGCAGTTCTTC
size: once; J: TRBJ1-6; D: -; V: TRBV5-1; CDR3: CASSPSGNAMPLHF; DNA: TGCGCCAGCAGCCCCTCGGGAAATGCGATGCCCCTCCACTTT
size: -; J: TRBJ2-5; D: -; V: TRBV28; CDR3: CASSLPLGGHGETQYF; DNA: TGTGCCAGCAGTTTACCCTTGGGGGGGCATGGAGAGACCCAGTACTTC
size: few; J: TRBJ1-1; D: TRBD1; V: TRBV2; CDR3: CASSTSQGAMGEAFF; DNA: TGTGCCAGCAGTACGTCACAGGGGGCGATGGGTGAAGCTTTCTTT
size: -; J: TRBJ2-1; D: TRBD2; V: TRBV29-1; CDR3: CSSKPTSGTNNEQFF; DNA: TGCAGCTCCAAACCGACTAGCGGGACCAACAATGAGCAGTTCTTC
size: -; J: TRBJ1-1; D: -; V: TRBV2; CDR3: CASSRLTASNTEAFF; DNA: TGTGCCAGCAGTCGACTGACAGCTTCGAACACTGAAGCTTTCTTT
size: -; J: TRBJ2-2; D: TRBD2; V: TRBV4-2; CDR3: CASSQHRGRAADTGELFF; DNA: TGTGCCAGCAGCCAACACCGCGGGAGGGCCGCCGACACCGGGGAGCTGTTTTTT
size: -; J: TRBJ2-7; D: TRBD1; V: TRBV29-1; CDR3: CSVDRGRRDEQYF; DNA: TGCAGCGTTGATAGGGGGCGCCGGGACGAGCAGTACTTC
size: -; J: TRBJ2-1; D: TRBD2; V: TRBV4-1; CDR3: CASSQDQLAGSRQFF; DNA: TGCGCCAGCAGCCAAGATCAACTAGCGGGATCTCGACAGTTCTTC